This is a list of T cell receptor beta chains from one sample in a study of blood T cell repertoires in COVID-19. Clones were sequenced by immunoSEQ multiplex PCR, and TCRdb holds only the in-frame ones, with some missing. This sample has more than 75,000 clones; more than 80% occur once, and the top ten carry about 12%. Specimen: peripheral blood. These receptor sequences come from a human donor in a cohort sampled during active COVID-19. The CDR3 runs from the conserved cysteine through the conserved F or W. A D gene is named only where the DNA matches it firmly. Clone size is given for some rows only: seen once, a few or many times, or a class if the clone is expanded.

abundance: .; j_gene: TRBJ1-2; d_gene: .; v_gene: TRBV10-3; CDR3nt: TGTGCCACCGGACAGCAAACTAACTATGGCTACACCTTC; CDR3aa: CATGQQTNYGYTF
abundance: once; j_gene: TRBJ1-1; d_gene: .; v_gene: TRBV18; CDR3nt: TGTGCCAGCTCACCACAGGAGGGGGGGACTGAAGCTTTCTTT; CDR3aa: CASSPQEGGTEAFF
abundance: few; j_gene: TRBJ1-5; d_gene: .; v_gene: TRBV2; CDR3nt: TGTGCCAGCAGTTCCCAGGCCAATCAGCCCCAGCATTTT; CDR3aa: CASSSQANQPQHF
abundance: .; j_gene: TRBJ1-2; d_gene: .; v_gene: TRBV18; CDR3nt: TGTGCCAGCTCACCATCGTCCGGGGAGGAAGGCTACACCTTC; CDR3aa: CASSPSSGEEGYTF
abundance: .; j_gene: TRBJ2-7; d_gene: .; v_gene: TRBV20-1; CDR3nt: TGCAGTGCCCCACGGGTTAGAGAGCAGTACTTC; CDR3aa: CSAPRVREQYF
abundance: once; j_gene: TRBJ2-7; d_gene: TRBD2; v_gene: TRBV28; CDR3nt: TGTGCCAGCAGTTTGTTGGCTAGCGGGCCAGGGTCCTACGAGCAGTACTTC; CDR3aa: CASSLLASGPGSYEQYF
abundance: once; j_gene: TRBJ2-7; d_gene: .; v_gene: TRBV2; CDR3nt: TGTGCCAGCAGGCTGGAGACTAGATCGGATGAGCAGTACTTC; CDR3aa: CASRLETRSDEQYF
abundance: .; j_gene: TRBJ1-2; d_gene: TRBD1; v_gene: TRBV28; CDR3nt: TGTGCCAGCAGATCGGGGACGCGGACAGGGTTGTATGGCTACACCTTC; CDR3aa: CASRSGTRTGLYGYTF
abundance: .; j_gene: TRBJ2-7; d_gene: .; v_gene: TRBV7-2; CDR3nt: TGTGCCAGCAGCGGGCCGTCCTACGAGCAGTACTTC; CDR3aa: CASSGPSYEQYF
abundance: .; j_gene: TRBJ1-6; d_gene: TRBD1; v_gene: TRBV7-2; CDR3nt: TGCCCGACCTCGGGACAGGGGGCGAGGTCACCCCTCCACTTT; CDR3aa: CPTSGQGARSPLHF
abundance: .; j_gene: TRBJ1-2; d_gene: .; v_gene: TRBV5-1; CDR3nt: TGCGCCAGCAGCTTGGTGGGAGAAGCCTATGGCTACACCTTC; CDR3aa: CASSLVGEAYGYTF
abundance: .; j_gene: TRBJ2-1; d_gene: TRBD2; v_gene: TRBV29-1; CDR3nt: TGCAGCGTTCACCTAGCGGGAGCCAACAATGAGCAGTTCTTC; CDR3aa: CSVHLAGANNEQFF
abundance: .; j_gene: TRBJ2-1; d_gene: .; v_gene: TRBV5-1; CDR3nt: TGCGCCAGCAGCTCCGGGACTGACAATGAGCAGTTCTTC; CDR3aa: CASSSGTDNEQFF
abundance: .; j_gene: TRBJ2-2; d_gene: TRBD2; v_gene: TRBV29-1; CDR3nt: TGCAGGGGGGGGGACCCGAACACCGGGGAGCTGTTTTTT; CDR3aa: CRGGDPNTGELFF
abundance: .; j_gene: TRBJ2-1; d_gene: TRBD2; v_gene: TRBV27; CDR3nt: TGTGCCAGCAGTCCTCGACTAGCGGGTGGCTATGAGCAGTTCTTC; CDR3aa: CASSPRLAGGYEQFF
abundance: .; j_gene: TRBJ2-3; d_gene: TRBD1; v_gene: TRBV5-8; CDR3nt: TGTGCCAGCAGCTTGCTAGGGGGCCGCACAGATACGCAGTATTTT; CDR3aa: CASSLLGGRTDTQYF
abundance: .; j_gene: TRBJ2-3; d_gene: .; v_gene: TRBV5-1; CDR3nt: TGCGCCACCACCATGTCTGGCGGCGACACAGATACGCAGTATTTT; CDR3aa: CATTMSGGDTDTQYF
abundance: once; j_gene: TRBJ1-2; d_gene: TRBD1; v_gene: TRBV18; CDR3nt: TGTGCCAGCTCACCACCGGGACAGCGAAGCTATGGCTACACCTTC; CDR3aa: CASSPPGQRSYGYTF
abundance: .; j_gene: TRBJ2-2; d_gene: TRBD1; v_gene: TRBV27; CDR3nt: TGTGCCAGCTCGAGACAGGGGCGGTTGGGGGAGCTGTTTTTT; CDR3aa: CASSRQGRLGELFF